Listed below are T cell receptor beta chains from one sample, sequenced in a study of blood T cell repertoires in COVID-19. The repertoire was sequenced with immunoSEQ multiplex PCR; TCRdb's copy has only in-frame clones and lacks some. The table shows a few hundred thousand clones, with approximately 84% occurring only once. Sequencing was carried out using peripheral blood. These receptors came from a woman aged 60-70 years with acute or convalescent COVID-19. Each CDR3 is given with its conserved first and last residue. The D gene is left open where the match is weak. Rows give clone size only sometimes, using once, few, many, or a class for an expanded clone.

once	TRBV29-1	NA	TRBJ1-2	CSVDKTGLGIADGYTF	TGCAGCGTTGACAAGACAGGCCTGGGTATTGCCGATGGCTACACCTTC
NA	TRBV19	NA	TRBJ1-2	CASSINRDGYTF	TGTGCCAGTAGTATAAACAGGGATGGCTACACCTTC
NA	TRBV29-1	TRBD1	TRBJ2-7	CSVEGQGVNEQYF	TGCAGCGTTGAAGGCCAGGGGGTAAACGAGCAGTACTTC
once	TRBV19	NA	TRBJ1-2	CASSSGVGYYGYTF	TGTGCCAGTAGTTCAGGGGTCGGATATTATGGCTACACCTTC
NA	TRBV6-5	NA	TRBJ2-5	CASSTGGVGETQYF	TGTGCCAGCAGTACAGGGGGGGTAGGAGAGACCCAGTACTTC
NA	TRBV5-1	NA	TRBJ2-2	CASSWSDRNTGELFF	TGCGCCAGCAGCTGGTCCGACAGAAACACCGGGGAGCTGTTTTTT
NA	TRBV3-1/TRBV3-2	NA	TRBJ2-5	CASSHKAKGFFQETQYF	TGTGCCAGCAGCCATAAGGCAAAGGGGTTCTTCCAAGAGACCCAGTACTTC
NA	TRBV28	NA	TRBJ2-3	CASASTDTQYF	TGTGCCAGCGCGAGCACAGATACGCAGTATTTT
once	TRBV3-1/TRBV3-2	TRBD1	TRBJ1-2	CASSQDQYRGVYGYTF	TGTGCCAGCAGCCAAGATCAATACAGGGGAGTATATGGCTACACCTTC
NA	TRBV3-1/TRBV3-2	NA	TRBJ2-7	CASSQGTYSYEQYF	TGTGCCAGCAGCCAGGGGACATACTCCTACGAGCAGTACTTC
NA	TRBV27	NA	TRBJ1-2	CASSLWDYGYTF	TGTGCCAGCAGTTTGTGGGACTACGGCTACACCTTC
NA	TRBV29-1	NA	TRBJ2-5	CSVDVDRQETQYF	TGCAGCGTTGATGTGGACAGACAAGAGACCCAGTACTTC
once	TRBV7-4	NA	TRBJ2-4	CASSPSPSEVEEAKNIQYF	TGTGCCAGCAGCCCTTCCCCTAGCGAGGTGGAAGAGGCCAAAAACATTCAGTACTTC
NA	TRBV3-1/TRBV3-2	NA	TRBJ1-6	CASSQVETDSPLHF	TGTGCCAGCAGCCAAGTAGAGACTGATTCACCCCTCCACTTT
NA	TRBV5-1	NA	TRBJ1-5	CASSLDGSGQPQHF	TGCGCCAGCAGCTTGGACGGTTCGGGTCAGCCCCAGCATTTT
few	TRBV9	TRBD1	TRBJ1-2	CASSAPGTGGASYTF	TGTGCCAGCAGCGCCCCAGGGACAGGCGGCGCGAGCTACACCTTC
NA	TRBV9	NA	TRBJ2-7	CASSDKGRRYEQYF	TGTGCCAGCAGCGATAAGGGGAGGCGCTACGAGCAGTACTTC
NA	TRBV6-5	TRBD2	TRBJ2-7	CASTRGLAGGEQYF	TGTGCCAGCACCCGGGGACTAGCGGGGGGCGAGCAGTACTTC
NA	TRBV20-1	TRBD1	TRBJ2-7	CSASPGTGGIYEQYF	TGCAGTGCTAGTCCCGGGACAGGGGGCATTTACGAGCAGTACTTC
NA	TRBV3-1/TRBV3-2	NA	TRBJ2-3	CASSQGTRADTQYF	TGTGCCAGCAGCCAAGGAACTAGGGCCGATACGCAGTATTTT
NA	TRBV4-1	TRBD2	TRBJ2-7	CASSQGLAGGHSSYEQYF	TGCGCCAGCAGCCAAGGACTAGCGGGGGGGCACTCCTCCTACGAGCAGTACTTC
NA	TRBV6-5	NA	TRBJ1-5	CASSQEGSQPQHF	TGTGCCAGCAGCCAGGAAGGTAGTCAGCCCCAGCATTTT
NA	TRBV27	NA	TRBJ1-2	CASSRAGFNGYTF	TGTGCCAGCAGTCGCGCGGGGTTTAATGGCTACACCTTC